The rows below give T cell receptor beta chains drawn from one sample of a study of blood T cell repertoires in COVID-19. Clones were sequenced by immunoSEQ multiplex PCR, and TCRdb holds only the in-frame ones, with some missing. Here the sample spans 120,000 to 150,000 clones, more than 75% being singletons. What was sequenced was peripheral blood. The receptors were sampled from a human donor in a cohort sampled during active COVID-19. Each CDR3 is given with its conserved first and last residue. D genes are given only for firm matches. Size is stated for part of the rows, as once, few or many counts, or as a class when the clone is expanded.

J,size,V,D,CDR3,DNA
TRBJ1-1,.,TRBV6-5,TRBD1,CASSLTGATNTEAFF,TGTGCCAGCAGTCTCACAGGGGCGACAAACACTGAAGCTTTCTTT
TRBJ2-5,many,TRBV10-1,.,CASSEAGANQETQYF,TGCGCCAGCAGTGAGGCAGGGGCCAACCAAGAGACCCAGTACTTC
TRBJ1-1,.,TRBV3-1/TRBV3-2,TRBD1,CASSLWTGEAFF,TGTGCCAGCAGCCTTTGGACAGGAGAAGCTTTCTTT
TRBJ2-3,.,TRBV3-1/TRBV3-2,TRBD2,CASSRGTSGTTDTQYF,TGTGCCAGCAGCCGCGGGACTAGCGGAACCACAGATACGCAGTATTTT
TRBJ2-2,few,TRBV2,.,CASSAQGPDTGELFF,TGTGCCAGCAGTGCTCAGGGCCCGGACACCGGGGAGCTGTTTTTT
TRBJ2-7,.,TRBV2,.,CASGTVYEQYF,TGTGCCAGCGGGACTGTTTATGAGCAGTACTTC
TRBJ2-1,.,TRBV28,TRBD2,CASSLNSGGTNEQFF,TGTGCCAGCAGTTTAAACAGCGGGGGTACGAATGAGCAGTTCTTC
TRBJ2-1,.,TRBV11-2,.,CASSLDGASSYNEQFF,TGTGCCAGCAGCTTAGATGGAGCCAGCTCCTACAATGAGCAGTTCTTC
TRBJ1-1,.,TRBV19,TRBD1,CASSIVQGATEAFF,TGTGCCAGTAGTATAGTTCAGGGGGCGACTGAAGCTTTCTTT
TRBJ2-1,few,TRBV9,TRBD2,CASSVAGLAGNEQFF,TGTGCCAGCAGCGTCGCTGGACTAGCGGGAAATGAGCAGTTCTTC
TRBJ1-2,few,TRBV2,.,CASSGRGPNYGYTF,TGTGCCAGCAGTGGGAGGGGCCCTAACTATGGCTACACCTTC
TRBJ2-1,.,TRBV6-6,TRBD2,CASREGGSYNEQFF,TGTGCCAGCCGGGAGGGTGGATCCTACAATGAGCAGTTCTTC
TRBJ2-6,.,TRBV6-5,.,CASAGGDSGANVLTF,TGTGCCAGCGCCGGAGGTGACTCTGGGGCCAACGTCCTGACTTTC
TRBJ1-1,.,TRBV28,.,CASNRVLGTEAFF,TGTGCCAGTAACAGGGTATTGGGCACTGAAGCTTTCTTT
TRBJ1-1,.,TRBV9,TRBD1,CASSVGTTGVRTEAFF,TGTGCCAGCAGCGTAGGTACAACAGGGGTCCGGACTGAAGCTTTCTTT
TRBJ1-2,.,TRBV9,.,CASSKEGVGYTF,TGTGCCAGCAGCAAAGAGGGGGTCGGCTACACCTTC
TRBJ1-2,.,TRBV9,TRBD1,CASSAEDRGQGYTF,TGTGCCAGCAGCGCTGAAGACAGGGGGCAAGGCTACACCTTC
TRBJ2-2,.,TRBV27,TRBD1,CASTPMDRGNTGELFF,TGTGCCAGCACCCCCATGGACAGGGGGAACACCGGGGAGCTGTTTTTT
TRBJ1-4,.,TRBV19,TRBD1,CATRGTVIFDEKLFF,TGTGCCACCCGCGGGACAGTTATATTTGATGAAAAACTGTTTTTT
TRBJ1-1,.,TRBV6-2/TRBV6-3,.,CASSLQENTEAFF,TGTGCCAGCAGCCTACAGGAGAACACTGAAGCTTTCTTT
TRBJ1-2,.,TRBV6-5,.,CASSYSSRGTTYGYTF,TGTGCCAGCAGTTACTCTTCAAGGGGGACAACTTATGGCTACACCTTC
TRBJ1-1,.,TRBV29-1,TRBD1,CSVGGQGAYDAFF,TGCAGCGTTGGAGGACAGGGGGCTTACGATGCTTTCTTT
TRBJ1-1,once,TRBV2,.,CASRTTLEKGAFF,TGTGCCAGCAGGACTACCCTGGAAAAGGGAGCTTTCTTT
TRBJ1-2,.,TRBV28,.,CASSVQGNYGYTF,TGTGCCAGCAGTGTACAGGGTAACTATGGCTACACCTTC
TRBJ2-2,.,TRBV11-2,TRBD1,CASSFDRVTGELFF,TGTGCCAGCAGCTTCGACAGGGTCACCGGGGAGCTGTTTTTT
TRBJ2-7,many,TRBV27,.,CASSSGRGRKQYF,TGTGCCAGCAGTTCTGGGCGGGGGCGAAAGCAGTACTTC
TRBJ2-5,.,TRBV5-4,TRBD2,CASSSGTSGRQETQYF,TGTGCCAGCAGCTCCGGGACTAGCGGGAGACAAGAGACCCAGTACTTC
TRBJ2-3,once,TRBV15,TRBD1,CATSPDRHTDTQYF,TGTGCCACCAGCCCGGACAGGCACACAGATACGCAGTATTTT
TRBJ2-1,.,TRBV5-4,TRBD2,CASSSGLAGGRDNEQFF,TGTGCCAGCAGCTCCGGACTAGCGGGGGGGCGTGACAATGAGCAGTTCTTC
TRBJ2-6,.,TRBV10-2,TRBD1,CASTADRVASGANVLTF,TGCGCCAGCACAGCCGACAGGGTAGCATCTGGGGCCAACGTCCTGACTTTC
TRBJ1-3,few,TRBV7-3,TRBD1,CASSLQGNSGNTIYF,TGTGCCAGCAGCCTACAGGGGAACTCTGGAAACACCATATATTTT
TRBJ1-6,.,TRBV11-2,TRBD1,CASSLDPGTVYSPLHF,TGTGCCAGCAGCTTAGATCCCGGGACAGTGTACTCACCCCTCCACTTT
TRBJ2-5,.,TRBV2,.,CASSSTGRGETQYF,TGTGCCAGCAGTTCTACAGGGAGGGGAGAGACCCAGTACTTC
TRBJ1-1,.,TRBV14,TRBD1,CASSQDRGSSAFF,TGTGCCAGCAGCCAAGACAGGGGGAGTTCAGCTTTCTTT
TRBJ1-4,.,TRBV9,.,CASSAQGREKLFF,TGTGCCAGCAGCGCACAGGGTCGGGAAAAACTGTTTTTT
TRBJ1-5,.,TRBV28,TRBD1,CASRDRANQPQHF,TGTGCCAGCAGGGACAGGGCAAATCAGCCCCAGCATTTT
TRBJ1-1,.,TRBV4-2,.,CASSQADRVEAFF,TGTGCCAGCAGCCAGGCGGACAGAGTTGAAGCTTTCTTT
TRBJ2-5,.,TRBV3-1/TRBV3-2,TRBD2,CASSPRLAEGAETQYF,TGTGCCAGCAGCCCCCGACTAGCGGAGGGAGCAGAGACCCAGTACTTC
TRBJ1-6,.,TRBV30,TRBD1,CAWRTGYNSPLHF,TGTGCCTGGAGGACAGGGTATAATTCACCCCTCCACTTT
TRBJ2-2,.,TRBV9,.,CASSQGRVNTGELFF,TGTGCCAGCAGCCAGGGGAGGGTGAACACCGGGGAGCTGTTTTTT
TRBJ2-3,few,TRBV28,TRBD2,CASSRLAGLTDTQYF,TGTGCCAGCAGCCGACTAGCGGGGCTCACAGATACGCAGTATTTT
TRBJ2-3,.,TRBV5-1,.,CASSLLGGHSTDTQYF,TGCGCCAGCAGCTTGTTGGGGGGGCATAGTACAGATACGCAGTATTTT
TRBJ2-3,.,TRBV7-9,TRBD2,CASSDTNSGRVKQYF,TGTGCCAGCAGCGACACGAATAGCGGGAGGGTGAAGCAGTATTTT
TRBJ2-1,.,TRBV4-1,.,CASSQERGGYSYNEQFF,TGCGCCAGCAGCCAAGAGCGGGGCGGATACTCCTACAATGAGCAGTTCTTC
TRBJ1-2,once,TRBV27,.,CASREDRGGYTF,TGTGCCAGCAGAGAAGACCGGGGTGGCTACACCTTC
TRBJ1-3,.,TRBV7-9,.,CASSTTQGGSGNTIYF,TGTGCCAGCAGCACAACACAGGGTGGCTCTGGAAACACCATATATTTT
TRBJ1-6,.,TRBV2,.,CATIRDRGGNSPLHF,TGTGCCACCATCAGGGATAGAGGCGGCAATTCACCCCTCCACTTT
TRBJ2-1,.,TRBV15,TRBD1,CATSKGRGTGSYNEQFF,TGTGCCACCAGCAAGGGGCGCGGGACAGGGAGTTACAATGAGCAGTTCTTC